This T cell receptor (beta chain) was obtained from a study of a mutant IDH1 vaccine in newly diagnosed glioma. Time point meaning: week 47, end of study. Every vaccination contained 300 ug of the mutant IDH1 20-mer peptide and was paired with topical imiquimod. About this clone: What it binds is unknown.

TCRdb keeps only in-frame clones here, not all; method: immunoSEQ multiplex PCR. Of around 50,000 clones in the sample, roughly 84% are singletons; the top ten hold 4.3%. In germline, CDR1 is SGHAT, CDR2 FQNNGV. The CDR3 consists of 14 residues. V was trimmed by 1 base and J by 0 bases, leaving 7 bases between them. The sample in question was PBMCs, obtained from a glioma patient whose treatment included an IDH1 peptide vaccine. This sequence was found in a woman aged 30 to 39 with glioma. Some clones in this sample may be carry-over from other donors' samples. The chain carries TRBV11-2 and TRBJ2-7; no reliable D call. CDR3 amino acids: CASSLAAGSYEQYF. Written as DNA, the CDR3 is TGTGCCAGCAGCTTAGCAGCAGGCTCCTACGAGCAGTACTTC.